The clone carrying this T cell receptor beta chain appeared a few times. The antigen is undetermined. These data come from a study of T cells in Graves' hyperthyroidism and ophthalmopathy. Study overall: Specimen type is peripheral blood, collected at initial diagnosis prior to any treatment.

Study conclusions and caveats: Most clonotypes that expanded in the thyroid above 0.001 also showed up in blood. Before onset, ophthalmopathy was predicted by the model a median roughly six months earlier.

Thyroid ultrasound and orbital computed tomography, with clinical symptoms and serum thyroxine and TRAb, informed diagnoses. Regions amplified from RNA transcripts were the TCR beta CDR3 regions. Primed by the HTBI set, a first-round RT-PCR was run on the TCR CDR3. MiXCR was run by TCRdb on the multiplex PCR reads, yielding one entry per CDR3 protein. The table has some 490,000 distinct CDR3 sequences, around a fifth seen once. Material: blood. The origin of this receptor is a woman aged 65 to 85 with Graves' ophthalmopathy.

CDR3 region: CASSSPLGTNNEQFF. The CDR3 nucleotides read TGTGCCAGCAGCTCCCCTCTTGGCACTAACAATGAGCAGTTCTTC. V gene TRBV11-3 combines with J gene TRBJ2-1; D unclear. Trimming stripped 4 bases from V and 5 bases from J, with 15 bases between. This CDR3 comprises 15 residues. CDR1 is SGHNT and CDR2 is YENEEA in the germline V gene.